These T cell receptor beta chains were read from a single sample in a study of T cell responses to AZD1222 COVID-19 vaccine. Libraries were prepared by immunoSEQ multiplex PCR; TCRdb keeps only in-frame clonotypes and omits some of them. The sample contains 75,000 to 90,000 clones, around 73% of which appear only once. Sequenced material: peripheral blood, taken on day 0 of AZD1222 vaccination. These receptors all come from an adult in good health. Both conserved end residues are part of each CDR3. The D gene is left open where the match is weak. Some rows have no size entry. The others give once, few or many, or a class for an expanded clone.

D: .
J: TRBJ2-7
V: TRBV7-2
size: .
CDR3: CASSSVSGTWEQYF
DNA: TGTGCCAGCAGCTCAGTGTCCGGGACGTGGGAGCAGTACTTC

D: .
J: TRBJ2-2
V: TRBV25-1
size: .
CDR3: CASSEKNPNTGELFF
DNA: TGTGCCAGCAGTGAAAAGAACCCGAACACCGGGGAGCTGTTTTTT

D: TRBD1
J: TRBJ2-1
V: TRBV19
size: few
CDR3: CASSRQGSNEQFF
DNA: TGTGCCAGTAGCCGACAGGGGTCCAATGAGCAGTTCTTC

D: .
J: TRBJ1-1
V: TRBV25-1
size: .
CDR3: CASSGGGVTAFF
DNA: TGTGCCAGTTCCGGAGGGGGGGTTACAGCTTTCTTT

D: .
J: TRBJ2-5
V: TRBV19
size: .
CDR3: CASSPPWGLGETQYF
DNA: TGTGCCAGTAGTCCCCCTTGGGGACTGGGAGAGACCCAGTACTTC

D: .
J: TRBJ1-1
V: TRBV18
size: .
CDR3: CASSPLGMNTEAFF
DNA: TGTGCCAGCTCACCGCTAGGGATGAACACTGAAGCTTTCTTT

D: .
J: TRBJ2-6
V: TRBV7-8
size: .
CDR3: CASRSAPRTGANVLTF
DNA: TGTGCCAGCAGGTCCGCGCCACGAACCGGGGCCAACGTCCTGACTTTC

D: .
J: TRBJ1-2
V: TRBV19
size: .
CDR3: CASSMGYPFYGYTF
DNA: TGTGCCAGTAGTATGGGTTACCCCTTCTATGGCTACACCTTC

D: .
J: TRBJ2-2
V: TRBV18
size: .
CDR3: CASSPPGGFELFF
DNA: TGTGCCAGCTCACCACCAGGAGGGTTCGAGTTGTTTTTT

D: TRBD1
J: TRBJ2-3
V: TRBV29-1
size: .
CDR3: CSAGTVTDTQYF
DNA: TGCAGCGCTGGGACAGTCACAGATACGCAGTATTTT

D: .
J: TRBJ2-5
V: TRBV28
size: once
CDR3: CASSLGNQGTQYF
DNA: TGTGCCAGCAGCCTCGGGAACCAAGGGACCCAGTACTTC

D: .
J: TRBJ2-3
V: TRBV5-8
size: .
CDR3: CASSPGSLWGTDTQYF
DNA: TGTGCCAGCAGCCCCGGCTCCCTTTGGGGCACAGATACGCAGTATTTT

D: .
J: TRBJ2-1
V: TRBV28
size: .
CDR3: CASSLGRNEQFF
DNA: TGTGCCAGCAGCCTCGGACGTAATGAGCAGTTCTTC

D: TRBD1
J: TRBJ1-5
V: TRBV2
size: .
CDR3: CASRATGEGQPQHF
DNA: TGTGCCAGCAGGGCGACAGGGGAAGGTCAGCCCCAGCATTTT

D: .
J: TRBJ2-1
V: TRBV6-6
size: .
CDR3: CASNAVGNPYNEQFF
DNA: TGTGCCAGCAACGCGGTGGGGAACCCTTACAATGAGCAGTTCTTC

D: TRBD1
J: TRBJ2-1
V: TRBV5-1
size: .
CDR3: CASSGQGNEQFF
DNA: TGCGCCAGCAGTGGACAGGGGAATGAGCAGTTCTTC

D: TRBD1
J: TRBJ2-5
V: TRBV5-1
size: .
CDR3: CASSLDLTGGGTQYF
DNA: TGCGCCAGCAGCTTGGACCTAACAGGGGGAGGGACCCAGTACTTC

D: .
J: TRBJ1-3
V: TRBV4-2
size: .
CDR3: CASSQVDRTGNTIYF
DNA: TGTGCCAGCAGCCAAGTCGACAGGACTGGAAACACCATATATTTT

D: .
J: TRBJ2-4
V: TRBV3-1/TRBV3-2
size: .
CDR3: CASSQDQEGSRNIQYF
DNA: TGTGCCAGCAGCCAAGATCAGGAAGGGTCTAGAAACATTCAGTACTTC

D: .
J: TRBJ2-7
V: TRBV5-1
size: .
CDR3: CASSLGTAREPAYEQYF
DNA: TGCGCCAGCAGCTTGGGCACAGCCCGAGAACCTGCCTACGAGCAGTACTTC

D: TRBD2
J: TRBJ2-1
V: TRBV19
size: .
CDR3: CASSILAGAHNEQFF
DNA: TGTGCCAGTAGTATCCTAGCGGGAGCCCACAATGAGCAGTTCTTC

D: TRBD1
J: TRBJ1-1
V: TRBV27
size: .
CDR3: CASSPLRQGRAEAFF
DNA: TGTGCCAGCAGTCCACTTCGACAGGGGCGGGCTGAAGCTTTCTTT

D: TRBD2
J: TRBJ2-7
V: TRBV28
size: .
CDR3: CASSPEGGLRDEQYF
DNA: TGTGCCAGCAGCCCCGAGGGAGGGCTTCGGGACGAGCAGTACTTC

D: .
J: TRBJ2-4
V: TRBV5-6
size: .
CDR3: CASSSSVGGGAKNIQYF
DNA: TGTGCCAGCAGCTCCTCGGTGGGGGGAGGCGCCAAAAACATTCAGTACTTC

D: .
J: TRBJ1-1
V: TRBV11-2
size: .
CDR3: CASSIRGNTEAFF
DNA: TGTGCCAGCAGCATCAGGGGTAACACTGAAGCTTTCTTT

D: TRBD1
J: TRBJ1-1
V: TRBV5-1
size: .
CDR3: CASSLETGGRTEAFF
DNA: TGCGCCAGCAGCTTGGAGACAGGGGGCCGGACTGAAGCTTTCTTT

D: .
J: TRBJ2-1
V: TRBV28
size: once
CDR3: CASSLSRRQQFF
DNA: TGTGCCAGCAGTTTGTCCCGCCGGCAGCAGTTCTTC

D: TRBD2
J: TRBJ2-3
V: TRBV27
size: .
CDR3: CASSLKPGLAGTDTQYF
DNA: TGTGCCAGCAGTTTAAAACCGGGACTAGCGGGAACAGATACGCAGTATTTT

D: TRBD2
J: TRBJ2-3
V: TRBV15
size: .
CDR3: CATSRDGLAGGDTQYF
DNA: TGTGCCACCAGCAGAGATGGCCTAGCGGGAGGAGATACGCAGTATTTT

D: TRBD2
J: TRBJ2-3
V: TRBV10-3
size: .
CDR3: CAISESGLAGGYTQYF
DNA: TGTGCCATCAGTGAGTCGGGACTAGCGGGAGGATATACGCAGTATTTT

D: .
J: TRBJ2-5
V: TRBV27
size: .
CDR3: CASSPRLDQETQYF
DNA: TGTGCCAGCAGTCCCCGACTAGACCAAGAGACCCAGTACTTC

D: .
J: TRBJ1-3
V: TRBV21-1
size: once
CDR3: CASSKKKGNSGNTIYF
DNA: TGTGCCAGCAGCAAAAAGAAGGGGAACTCTGGAAACACCATATATTTT

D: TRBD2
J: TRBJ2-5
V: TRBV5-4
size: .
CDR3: CASSLRSGSGETQYF
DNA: TGTGCCAGCAGCCTCCGGAGCGGGAGTGGCGAGACCCAGTACTTC

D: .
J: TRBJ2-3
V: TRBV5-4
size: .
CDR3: CASSLGPPRSTDTQYF
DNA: TGTGCCAGCAGCTTGGGTCCGCCCCGGAGCACAGATACGCAGTATTTT

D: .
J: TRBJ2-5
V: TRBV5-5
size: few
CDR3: CASSLGRSETQYF
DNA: TGTGCCAGCAGCTTGGGGAGGTCAGAGACCCAGTACTTC

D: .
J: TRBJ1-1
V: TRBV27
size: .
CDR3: CASSSTGSYTEAFF
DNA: TGTGCCAGCAGTTCCACCGGGTCCTACACTGAAGCTTTCTTT

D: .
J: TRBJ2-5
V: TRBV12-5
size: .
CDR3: CASGPPLGETQYF
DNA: TGTGCTAGTGGCCCTCCCTTGGGAGAGACCCAGTACTTC

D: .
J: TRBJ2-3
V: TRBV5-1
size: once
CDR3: CASNRGGTDTQYF
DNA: TGCGCCAGCAACCGTGGGGGCACAGATACGCAGTATTTT

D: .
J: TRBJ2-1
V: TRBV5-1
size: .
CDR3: CASSPIPSGTVTSPNNEQFF
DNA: TGCGCCAGCAGCCCTATTCCCTCCGGGACGGTAACGAGTCCCAACAATGAGCAGTTCTTC

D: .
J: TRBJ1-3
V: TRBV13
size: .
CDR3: CASSALGGGPGNTIYF
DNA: TGTGCCAGCAGCGCCTTGGGTGGGGGGCCCGGAAACACCATATATTTT

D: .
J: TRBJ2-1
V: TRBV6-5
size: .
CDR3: CASSTPGIKGNEQFF
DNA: TGTGCCAGCAGCACCCCGGGAATTAAAGGGAATGAGCAGTTCTTC

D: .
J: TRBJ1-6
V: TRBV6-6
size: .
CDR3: CASSSRDVNSPLHF
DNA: TGTGCCAGCAGCTCCAGGGACGTTAATTCACCCCTCCACTTT

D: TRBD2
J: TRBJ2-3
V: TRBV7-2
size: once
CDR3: CASSGQGLAAYSRTDTQYF
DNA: TGTGCCAGCAGCGGCCAGGGACTAGCGGCTTATAGTCGCACAGATACGCAGTATTTT

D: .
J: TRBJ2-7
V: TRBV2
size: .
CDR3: CATEDLDRNYEQYF
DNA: TGTGCCACCGAAGACTTAGACCGAAACTACGAGCAGTACTTC

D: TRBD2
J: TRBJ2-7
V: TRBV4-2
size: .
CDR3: CASNNRAGTSGFYEQYF
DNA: TGTGCCAGCAACAACCGGGCCGGGACTAGCGGATTCTACGAGCAGTACTTC